This TCR beta chain was captured by sequencing in a study of blood T cell repertoires in COVID-19. Looking at the study overall: Spain, Italy and the United States supplied samples that represented acute and convalescent COVID-19.

CDR1 ENHRY and CDR2 SYGVKD come from the germline V gene. J gave up 0 bases and V 10 bases, and 10 bases lay outside the gene matches. The CDR3 loop spans 15 amino acids. Data came from immunoSEQ multiplex PCR; TCRdb stores just in-frame clones and leaves some out. The sample has several thousand clones; roughly 87% are singletons. The receptor comes from a human donor in a cohort sampled during active COVID-19. The sequenced sample consisted of peripheral blood. The chain links TRBV10-3 to TRBJ2-3; the match to TRBD1 covers 7 bases. The CDR3 loop reads CATQIGTESTDTQYF. The CDR3 DNA follows: TGTGCCACCCAAATAGGGACAGAGAGCACAGATACGCAGTATTTT.